One and the same sample provided the 24 T cell receptor beta chains below, sequenced in a study of blood T cell repertoires in COVID-19 (dated by TCRdb to 2020 to 2022). Library preparation used the immunoSEQ multiplex PCR assay. Drawn from immuneACCESS, this table holds only the in-frame rearrangements with V and J called that TCRdb kept. Clones are partly lost; checked studies trace under half to an unresolved V gene and leave the rest unexplained. The sample table records tens of thousands of clones; roughly 91% of these occur just once. The top ten clonotypes cover approximately 4.8% of the sample. The sequencing sample was made of peripheral blood. The receptors were gathered from a woman older than 75 with active COVID-19.

This clone was detected once. The gene calls are TRBV4-3 and TRBJ1-4; 10 nucleotides align to TRBD1. The CDR3 length is 19 residues. V gave up 1 base and J gave up 0 bases; unmatched junction bases: 8. Germline CDR1 is LGHNA and CDR2 is YSLEER. This CDR3 reads CASSQGTGGPRATNEKLFF. The CDR3 DNA reads as TGCGCCAGCAGCCAAGGGACAGGGGGGCCCCGGGCAACTAATGAAAAACTGTTTTTT.

This chain joins TRBV7-9 and TRBJ2-3; D is possibly TRBD2 (6 bases). CDR1 SEHNR and CDR2 FQNEAQ come from the germline V gene (reference sequence). The CDR3 is made up of 16 amino acids. The V end was cut by 1 base, the J end by 3 bases, with 14 bases between. Here the CDR3 reads CASSLVPGLGTDTQYF. As DNA, the CDR3 is TGTGCCAGCAGCTTAGTTCCGGGACTGGGTACAGATACGCAGTATTTT.

This rearrangement joins TRBV4-3 to TRBJ1-1; tentatively, D is TRBD1 (6 bases). CDR3 length: 13 residues. In germline, CDR1 is LGHNA, CDR2 YSLEER. The V end was cut by 5 bases, the J end by 4 bases, with 11 bases between. The CDR3 sequence is CASSYRVGTEAFF. CDR3 in DNA: TGCGCCAGCAGCTACAGGGTGGGCACTGAAGCTTTCTTT.

The chain is built from TRBV11-2 and TRBJ2-1; the D gene is possibly TRBD2 (5 bases). V was pared by 3 bases and J by 0 bases, with 9 bases between. The CDR3 is 15 amino acids. The germline V gene encodes CDR1 SGHAT and CDR2 FQNNGV. CDR3 sequence reads: CASSLDLSSYNEQFF. The CDR3 DNA sequence: TGTGCCAGCAGCTTGGACTTGAGCTCCTACAATGAGCAGTTCTTC.

The chain employs TRBV6-6 and TRBJ2-5, with 11 bases matching TRBD1. Germline V gene data show CDR1 as MNHNY and CDR2 as SVGAGI (reference sequence). This CDR3 is built from 15 residues. The ends lost 6 bases at V and 5 bases at J; junction bases unmatched: 8. CDR3 in amino acids: CASRTRDRGWETQYF. Here the CDR3 DNA reads TGTGCCAGCAGAACCCGGGACAGGGGGTGGGAGACCCAGTACTTC.

The rearrangement uses TRBV29-1 and TRBJ2-1; 7 bases agree with TRBD2. Looked up from germline, CDR1 is SQVTM and CDR2 is ANQGSEA. Unmatched junction bases numbered 14, after V lost 1 base and J lost 8 bases. The CDR3 length is 16 residues. The CDR3 loop reads CSVEAGRDYPQDEQFF. As DNA, the CDR3 is TGCAGCGTTGAAGCTGGGCGGGACTATCCACAGGATGAGCAGTTCTTC.

The chain couples TRBV30 to TRBJ2-1; tentative D call: TRBD2 (5 bases). Germline assignment: CDR1 GTSNPN and CDR2 SVGIG (reference sequence). There are 14 residues in the CDR3. V lost 3 bases to trimming and J lost 2 bases, with 11 bases between them. CDR3 sequence: CAWSEGRPYNEQFF. The CDR3 region has the DNA TGTGCCTGGAGCGAGGGCCGCCCCTACAATGAGCAGTTCTTC.

The chain recombines TRBV9 with TRBJ2-2, with D possibly TRBD1 on 6 matching bases. Per germline, CDR1 SGDLS and CDR2 YYNGEE. V lost 1 base and J 6 bases, leaving 13 bases between the germline ends. The CDR3 is 15 amino acids. The CDR3: CASSVSSGAAGELFF. CDR3 in DNA: TGTGCCAGCAGCGTATCGTCAGGGGCGGCCGGGGAGCTGTTTTTT.

The rearrangement joins TRBV3-1 (or the pseudogene TRBV3-2) to TRBJ2-2, with D perhaps TRBD1 (5 bases). The CDR3 is 15 amino acids. Germline V gives CDR1 LGHDT, CDR2 YNNKEL (reference sequence). Trimming took off 6 bases at V and 6 bases at J, with 17 bases between the two ends. In nucleotides, the CDR3 is TGTGCCAGCAGTCGACGTACAGGATCGCCCGGGGAGCTGTTTTTT. Protein sequence: CASSRRTGSPGELFF.

The CDR3 sequence is CASSPGTSNYGYTF. The CDR3 DNA reads TGTGCCAGCAGTCCCGGGACATCTAACTATGGCTACACCTTC. The V gene is TRBV6-2 or TRBV6-3, the J gene TRBJ1-2, with D tentatively TRBD1 (6 bases). V gave up 5 bases and J gave up 0 bases, with 10 bases separating them. The CDR3 has 14 residues. Germline CDR1 reads MNHEY; CDR2 reads SVGEGT.

The rearrangement uses TRBV10-3 and TRBJ2-3; 8 bases line up with TRBD1. Losses at the gene ends were 11 bases for V and 3 bases for J; bases not matched to a gene: 19. Germline V gene data show CDR1 as ENHRY and CDR2 as SYGVKD. The CDR3 extends over 17 amino acids. As DNA, the CDR3 is TGTGCCCACGGGAATCGGGGAACAGGGGGTTCGACAGATACGCAGTATTTT. It encodes CAHGNRGTGGSTDTQYF.

This clone has a single count. The rearrangement joins TRBV18 to TRBJ2-5; possible D gene TRBD1, 6 bases. The germline V gene has CDR1 KGHSH and CDR2 LQKENI. V shed 3 bases and J shed 2 bases, with 13 bases lying between them. This CDR3 comprises 15 residues. The CDR3 reads CASSPSDRLQETQYF. The CDR3 DNA follows: TGTGCCAGCTCACCTTCGGACAGATTACAAGAGACCCAGTACTTC.

The CDR3: CASSFANTGELFF. CDR3 DNA sequence: TGCGCCAGCAGCTTCGCGAACACCGGGGAGCTGTTTTTT. The genes are TRBV5-1 and TRBJ2-2; no clear D gene. CDR3 size: 13 residues. Looked up from germline, CDR1 is SGHRS and CDR2 is YFSETQ. The ends were cut back, 2 bases at V and 0 bases at J, with 2 bases in the middle.

The chain couples TRBV6-5 to TRBJ1-2; 7 positions match TRBD1. This CDR3 is built from 15 residues. Germline V CDR1 and CDR2: MNHEY, SVGAGI. V was pared by 0 bases and J by 0 bases, with 1 base of the junction left unmatched. This chain's CDR3 is CASSYSRGANYGYTF. As DNA, the CDR3 is TGTGCCAGCAGTTACTCCAGGGGGGCTAACTATGGCTACACCTTC.

The CDR3 loop is CASQIQETQYF. CDR3 DNA sequence: TGTGCCAGCCAAATTCAAGAGACCCAGTACTTC. The chain combines TRBV12-3 or TRBV12-4 with TRBJ2-5; D not certain. Trimming left V 8 bases short and J 2 bases short, with 6 bases between. This CDR3 has 11 residues.

J is TRBJ2-1 and V is TRBV19, with TRBD2 as a possible D gene (5 bases). The CDR3 extends over 13 amino acids. Trimming stripped 6 bases from V and 3 bases from J, with 9 bases between. Germline V lookup: CDR1 LNHDA, CDR2 SQIVND (reference sequence). DNA for the CDR3: TGTGCCAGTAGCGGGCGGGTCTACAATGAGCAGTTCTTC. Its protein is CASSGRVYNEQFF.

This rearrangement joins TRBV4-3 to TRBJ2-1, with 12 bases aligning to TRBD2. Germline V lookup: CDR1 LGHNA, CDR2 YSLEER. J was trimmed by 15 bases and V by 1 base; bases with no gene match: 13. The CDR3 covers 16 residues. CDR3 nucleotide sequence: TGCGCCAGCAGCCAAGTTGGGGCTAGCGGGAGGGTGACGCTGTTCTTC. Translating gives CASSQVGASGRVTLFF.

Remarks on this clone: Relative to the germline gene, one junction end is altered; a read error may explain this. The chain is built from TRBV19 and TRBJ1-1, with D perhaps TRBD1 (5 bases). This CDR3 has 13 amino acids. Germline CDR1 and CDR2: LNHDA and SQIVND (reference sequence). CDR3 in DNA: TGTGCCAGTCAACCTTTCGACAGCCCTGAGGCTTTCTTT. It specifies CASQPFDSPEAFF.

V usage is TRBV12-3 or TRBV12-4 and J usage is TRBJ1-1; possibly TRBD1 for D (5 bases). V lost 3 bases and J lost 4, with 9 bases in between. This CDR3 is 13 amino acids long. The CDR3 here is CASSFGGTTEAFF. The DNA for the CDR3 is TGTGCCAGCAGTTTTGGAGGGACCACTGAAGCTTTCTTT.

As concerns this clone: One end of the junction does not line up with germline, which may come from a read error. The chain carries TRBV5-4 and TRBJ2-1, with 9 bases matching TRBD1. Germline lookup yields CDR1 SGHNT and CDR2 YYREEE (reference sequence). The length of the CDR3 is 15 residues. The CDR3, as DNA: TGTGCCAGCAGTTTGGACAGGGGTTTATTCAATGAGCAGTTCTTC. Translating gives CASSLDRGLFNEQFF.

The CDR3 DNA reads as TGTGCCAGCGGACTCCGGACAGGGAACACTGAAGCTTTCTTT. As protein: CASGLRTGNTEAFF. The chain has TRBV7-9 and TRBJ1-1; 7 nucleotides align to TRBD1. The germline V gene has CDR1 SEHNR and CDR2 FQNEAQ (reference sequence). CDR3 length: 14 amino acids. Germline trimming cut 8 bases from V and 1 base from J; bases unmatched to any gene: 7.

This clone was detected ten times or more. The chain uses TRBV2 and TRBJ1-5; possible D gene TRBD1, 5 bases. Germline V gene data show CDR1 as SNHLY and CDR2 as FYNNEI. This CDR3 region has 15 residues. V lost 7 bases and J lost 4, with 17 bases in between. CDR3 sequence reads: CASNTMGLSNQPQHF. CDR3 nucleotide sequence: TGTGCCAGCAATACTATGGGGCTTTCTAATCAGCCCCAGCATTTT.

The genes are TRBV28 and TRBJ1-5; D is uncertain. The CDR3 spans 15 residues. Trimming took 2 bases from V and 0 from J, leaving 8 bases between them. CDR1 MDHEN and CDR2 SYDVKM come from the germline V gene. The CDR3 DNA reads TGTGCCAGCAGTTTACTCAGGTTTAGCAATCAGCCCCAGCATTTT. Its translation: CASSLLRFSNQPQHF.

V gene TRBV24-1 combines with J gene TRBJ2-4; TRBD2 might be the D (6 bases). Per germline, CDR1 KGHDR and CDR2 SFDVKD. V was cut by 3 bases and J by 12 bases, with 14 bases left in between. The CDR3 runs to 13 residues. CDR3 nucleotides: TGTGCCACCAGTGATGCTTTGGGGGGATCTCAGTACTTC. This codes for CATSDALGGSQYF.